These T cell receptor beta chains were read from a single sample in a study of resident and recirculating memory T cells in vitiligo. Profiling relied on immunoSEQ multiplex PCR, and the TCRdb table lists in-frame clones only, not all of them. The sample records 70,000 or so clones, 80% to 95% being singletons. Material: blood. All receptors derive from a male donor with vitiligo. CDR3s include the opening cysteine and the closing phenylalanine or tryptophan. D genes are given only for firm matches. Clone size is stated in some rows and not others, as once, few, many or a class when expanded.

CATRGPGYSAYYYEQYF | TGTGCCACCCGCGGCCCCGGCTACTCCGCATACTACTACGAGCAGTACTTC | NA | TRBJ2-7 | TRBV19 | once
CASSERRGNTGELFF | TGTGCCAGCAGTGAACGCAGGGGGAACACCGGGGAGCTGTTTTTT | NA | TRBJ2-2 | TRBV6-1 | NA
CASSPYGGGEQYF | TGTGCCAGCAGCCCCTACGGGGGAGGCGAGCAGTACTTC | NA | TRBJ2-7 | TRBV5-6 | NA
CASSLGTSVTDTQYF | TGTGCCAGCAGCTTAGGGACTAGCGTCACAGATACGCAGTATTTT | TRBD2 | TRBJ2-3 | TRBV11-3 | NA
CASSQVSGTGANEQYF | TGCGCCAGCAGCCAAGTGTCCGGGACAGGGGCGAACGAGCAGTACTTC | TRBD1 | TRBJ2-7 | TRBV4-3 | NA
CASSRTSGGAADTQYF | TGTGCCAGCAGCCGGACTAGCGGGGGGGCCGCAGATACGCAGTATTTT | TRBD2 | TRBJ2-3 | TRBV7-9 | NA
CASSFSKGDYEQYF | TGTGCCAGCAGCTTTTCGAAGGGGGACTACGAGCAGTACTTC | NA | TRBJ2-7 | TRBV7-2 | NA
CASSVDSYTEAFF | TGTGCCAGCAGCGTAGACAGCTACACTGAAGCTTTCTTT | NA | TRBJ1-1 | TRBV9 | NA
CASSQEFYTGELFF | TGTGCCAGCAGCCAAGAATTTTATACCGGGGAGCTGTTTTTT | NA | TRBJ2-2 | TRBV14 | once
CASSSDSRYSNQPQHF | TGTGCCAGCAGTTCGGACAGCCGTTATAGCAATCAGCCCCAGCATTTT | NA | TRBJ1-5 | TRBV6-6 | once
CASSALVSGGYTF | TGTGCCAGCAGCGCTTTAGTTTCAGGCGGCTACACCTTC | NA | TRBJ1-2 | TRBV7-2 | NA
CASSQVTQGNYGYTF | TGCGCCAGCAGCCAAGTAACCCAGGGAAACTATGGCTACACCTTC | NA | TRBJ1-2 | TRBV4-3 | NA
CASSLVPGQGTEAFF | TGCGCCAGCAGCTTGGTCCCGGGACAGGGAACGGAAGCTTTCTTT | TRBD1 | TRBJ1-1 | TRBV5-1 | NA
CASSLARGGEAFF | TGTGCCAGCAGCTTAGCCAGGGGCGGTGAAGCTTTCTTT | NA | TRBJ1-1 | TRBV11-2 | NA
CASSPSVGTGTYEQYF | TGTGCCAGCTCCCCCTCCGTCGGGACAGGGACCTACGAGCAGTACTTC | TRBD1 | TRBJ2-7 | TRBV18 | few
CAISTGQGTDTQYF | TGTGCCATCAGCACAGGACAGGGAACAGATACGCAGTATTTT | TRBD1 | TRBJ2-3 | TRBV10-3 | NA
CASSLARSSEVDTQYF | TGTGCCAGCAGCTTAGCGCGGTCTAGCGAAGTAGATACGCAGTATTTT | NA | TRBJ2-3 | TRBV7-9 | NA
CAISEEQTRGYGYTF | TGTGCCATCAGTGAGGAGCAGACGCGAGGCTATGGCTACACCTTC | NA | TRBJ1-2 | TRBV10-3 | NA
CASSPSPESTYEQYF | TGTGCCAGCTCACCGAGCCCCGAGTCAACCTACGAGCAGTACTTC | NA | TRBJ2-7 | TRBV18 | NA
CSVEGAGLAKNIQYF | TGCAGCGTTGAAGGGGCAGGGCTAGCCAAAAACATTCAGTACTTC | NA | TRBJ2-4 | TRBV29-1 | NA
CASSIDRQGPYEQYF | TGTGCCAGTAGTATAGATAGGCAGGGCCCCTACGAGCAGTACTTC | NA | TRBJ2-7 | TRBV19 | NA
CASSYSGQGNQPQHF | TGTGCCAGCAGTTACTCAGGACAGGGTAATCAGCCCCAGCATTTT | TRBD1 | TRBJ1-5 | TRBV6-5 | NA
CASSIRQAGKNIQYF | TGTGCCAGCAGCATCCGACAGGCTGGCAAAAACATTCAGTACTTC | NA | TRBJ2-4 | TRBV7-2 | few
CASSPGGTYNSPLHF | TGTGCCAGCAGCCCTGGCGGAACCTATAATTCACCCCTCCACTTT | NA | TRBJ1-6 | TRBV9 | NA
CASSEEGYNYGYTF | TGTGCCAGCAGTGAAGAGGGGTACAACTATGGCTACACCTTC | NA | TRBJ1-2 | TRBV6-1 | NA
CASSQDWRGQGYGYTF | TGCGCCAGCAGCCAAGATTGGAGGGGGCAGGGTTACGGCTACACCTTC | TRBD1 | TRBJ1-2 | TRBV4-1 | NA